Shown below are 11 T cell receptor beta chains from a single sample sequenced in a study of tumor-infiltrating lymphocytes in primary liver carcinoma. Investigators took RNA and DNA out together from 20-30 mg of unsorted bulk tissue. The researchers produced TCR beta cDNA from approximately 550 ng total RNA with a constant-region primer. Employing slightly modified ARM-PCR, three nested multiplex PCR rounds were run, and these gave rise to the TCR beta libraries. The study ran its first two PCR rounds for around 10 cycles each, using TRBV1-TRBV30 forward primers and a C-beta reverse primer. One entry per CDR3 protein results from TCRdb running MiXCR on the multiplex PCR reads. Of some 25,000 distinct CDR3 sequences in the sample, around 79% were seen once. Sequencing used liver tumor tissue from sampling region 3. Subset given: tumor region T3, left-lateral pole. The receptors were gathered from a man between 35 and 55 years old with primary liver carcinoma and hepatitis B virus infection.

With regard to this clonotype: Since no conserved phenylalanine or tryptophan closes the CDR3, a read error is the likely cause. The limits of the CDR3 on the DNA are not certain, so only TCRdb's listed CDR3 is given. The chain has TRBV29-1 and TRBJ2-7; the table's D gene call, TRBD1, was not cross checked with the DNA. The CDR3 contains 14 residues when both ends are counted. Germline loops: CDR1 SQVTM, CDR2 ANQGSEA. CDR3 amino acids: CSVLQGTLSYEQCY.

The chain uses TRBV4-1 and TRBJ1-5, with D possibly being TRBD1 (5 bases). In germline, CDR1 is MGHRA, CDR2 YSYEKL. CDR3 length equals 13 residues. V shed 4 bases and J shed 5 bases, with 9 bases lying between them. In DNA form, the CDR3 reads TGCGCCAGCAGCCGAGACAGAGATCAGCCCCAGCATTTT. Its protein is CASSRDRDQPQHF.

This clonotype was picked up one time. A much larger clonotype is one base distant, so this may be a read error. The chain employs TRBV29-1 and TRBJ2-7; no clear D gene. The CDR3 totals 11 residues. Germline V gene data show CDR1 as SQVTM and CDR2 as ANQGSEA. The CDR3 loop reads CSARPDYEEYF. DNA for the CDR3: TGCAGCGCTAGACCTGATTACGAGGAGTACTTC.

This clonotype was counted only a few times. This could be a read error, since a much larger clone is one nucleotide away. The rearrangement links TRBV11-2 to TRBJ2-1, with 11 bases lining up with TRBD2. The CDR3 is 16 residues long. The trim removed 4 bases at V and 15 bases at J, leaving 17 bases unmatched. Germline V gene lookup returns CDR1 SGHAT and CDR2 FQNNGV. The CDR3 DNA is TGTGCCAGCAGCTACTCTTCGACTAGCGGGAAGGGAGGCGGGTTCTTC. Its translation: CASSYSSTSGKGGGFF.

This clonotype was counted a single time. Germline and junction disagree at one end, which may indicate a read error. The chain links TRBV11-2 to TRBJ2-3; 9 bases are a match to TRBD2. The germline gives CDR1 SGHAT, CDR2 FQNNGV. This CDR3 is built from 18 residues. The DNA for the CDR3 is TGTCCCAGCAGCTTAGCGGGGGCGAATTCGTCAAGCACAGGTACGCAGTATTTT. Protein: CPSSLAGANSSSTGTQYF.

In its sample, this clonotype was seen a few times. The junction departs from the called germline gene at one end, perhaps through a read error. This chain joins TRBV4-2 and TRBJ2-5; possibly TRBD2 for D (6 bases). The CDR3 spans 15 residues. CDR1 LGHNA and CDR2 YNFKEQ come from the germline V gene. The CDR3 sequence: CASNQVAGPQGTQYF. In DNA, the CDR3 is TGTGCCAGCAACCAAGTGGCGGGACCCCAAGGGACCCAGTACTTC.

On this clonotype itself: A clone one base away is much larger, so this may be a read error. The rearrangement joins TRBV5-1 to TRBJ2-1; the D is unclear. Germline V CDR1 and CDR2: SGHRS, YFSETQ. The CDR3 consists of 13 residues. For the CDR3, the DNA is TGCGCCAGCAGATTGGGTAGCTACGGTGAGCAGTTCTTC. Residues: CASRLGSYGEQFF.

As to this clonotype: Because it lacks the conserved phenylalanine or tryptophan at the end, this CDR3 is likely a read error. It is unclear where the CDR3 begins or ends on the DNA, so no DNA is shown, and the CDR3 is as TCRdb lists it. The chain joins TRBV6-5 to TRBJ1-6; the DNA was not compared with TRBD1, the D call given in the table. Looked up from germline, CDR1 is MNHEY and CDR2 is SVGAGI. Termini included, the CDR3 measures 13 amino acids. Here the CDR3 reads CASSGIGDSPLYL.

This clonotype was seen ten or more times. The chain carries TRBV6-4 and TRBJ2-1; TRBD2 is a possible D gene (5 bases). Deletions cut 3 bases from V and 8 bases from J, with 14 bases between. The V gene's germline CDR1 is MRHNA and CDR2 SNTAGT. There are 14 residues in the CDR3. The CDR3 coding sequence is TGTGCCAGCAGTGAACGTGGGAGTGAAGATGAGCAGTTCTTC. It is translated as CASSERGSEDEQFF.

By frequency in the sample, this clonotype is medium-sized. The chain carries TRBV6-2 or TRBV6-3 and TRBJ2-1, with D tentatively TRBD2 (5 bases). The CDR3 consists of 14 residues. Germline assignment: CDR1 MNHEY and CDR2 SVGEGT. Trimming took off 6 bases at V and 8 bases at J, with 17 bases between the two ends. The CDR3 DNA is TGTGCCAGCAGGGCCAGCGGTCGGCGGGATGAGCAGTTCTTC. It encodes CASRASGRRDEQFF.

Points on this clonotype: It may be a read error: a sequence one base away is much more abundant. Because it lacks the conserved phenylalanine or tryptophan at the end, this CDR3 is likely a read error. The V gene is TRBV5-6, the J gene TRBJ1-5; possible D gene TRBD1, 5 bases. Germline V gives CDR1 SGHDT, CDR2 YYEEEE. Trimming removed 4 bases at V and 1 base at J, with 9 bases between. The CDR3 runs 14 residues. The CDR3 region is CASSTWGSNQPQHS. DNA for the CDR3: TGTGCCAGCAGCACATGGGGCAGCAATCAGCCCCAGCATTCT.